Shown below are 17 T cell receptor beta chains from a single sample sequenced in a study of control samples from healthy donors and cancer patients (dated by TCRdb to the early 2020s). Libraries were built with the immunoSEQ multiplex PCR assay. This immuneACCESS table, as held by TCRdb, lists in-frame sequences with V and J called but not all clones. Of the missing ones, under half trace to an unresolved V gene in checked studies; the others have no known cause. The sample table records about 120,000 clones; around 88% of these occur just once. The ten largest account for less than 3.5% of the sample. Sample: blood. The receptors were sampled from a man aged 35-49 years in good health.

This sequence joins TRBV23-1 and TRBJ1-2; 8 bases are shared with TRBD1. TRBV23-1 is an ORF; its function is uncertain. After removal of 9 bases from V and 7 bases from J, the junction contained 16 bases not matched to a gene. CDR3 length: 15 amino acids. The CDR3 DNA sequence: TGCGCCAGTACTCCGGCGAGACAGGGGTTTTTTGGCTACACCTTC. It encodes CASTPARQGFFGYTF.

Note on this clone: Relative to the germline gene, one junction end is altered; a read error may explain this. The rearrangement links TRBV12-5 to TRBJ2-6, with D perhaps TRBD1 (5 bases). CDR1 and CDR2 from the germline V gene are LGHNT and FRNRAP. The CDR3 length is 16 residues. This chain's CDR3 is CASGLTGTSGANALTF. The DNA for the CDR3 is TGTGCTAGTGGTTTGACGGGTACCTCTGGGGCCAACGCCCTGACTTTC.

V is TRBV6-6 and J is TRBJ2-5; tentatively, D is TRBD1 or TRBD2 (6 bases each). The ends were cut back, 8 bases at V and 5 bases at J, with 18 bases in the middle. The V gene's germline CDR1 is MNHNY and CDR2 SVGAGI (reference sequence). This CDR3 is built from 14 residues. In DNA, the CDR3 is TGTGCCAGCCTTCGCGAGGGGGGATCGGAGACCCAGTACTTC. Translating it yields CASLREGGSETQYF.

The DNA for the CDR3 is TGTGCCAGCAGCCAAGGGTTAGCGAACACCGGGGAGCTGTTTTTT. It translates to CASSQGLANTGELFF. The chain is built from TRBV4-2 and TRBJ2-2; D ambiguous. The CDR3 consists of 15 residues. CDR1 and CDR2 (germline): LGHNA, YNFKEQ. V shed 1 base and J shed 0 bases, with 6 bases lying between them.

V is TRBV7-8 and J is TRBJ1-2; TRBD1 matches 8 bases. Germline trimming cut 6 bases from V and 5 bases from J; bases unmatched to any gene: 5. From germline, CDR1 is SGHVS and CDR2 FQNEAQ. CDR3 length: 13 residues. The CDR3 protein is CASSLRQGYGYTF. The CDR3 region has the DNA TGTGCCAGCAGTCTACGACAGGGGTATGGCTACACCTTC.

The CDR3 spells CASSQVTGANYGYTF. CDR3 coding DNA: TGTGCCAGCAGCCAAGTCACAGGGGCTAACTATGGCTACACCTTC. This chain connects TRBV3-1 (or the pseudogene TRBV3-2) to TRBJ1-2; TRBD1 agrees at 7 bases. The V and J ends lost 1 base and 0 bases, in that order; junction bases with no gene match: 2. The CDR3 contains 15 residues. Germline V gives CDR1 LGHDT, CDR2 YNNKEL (reference sequence).

V usage is TRBV6-5 and J usage is TRBJ1-6, with 8 bases matching TRBD1. This CDR3 is 16 amino acids long. Germline V gives CDR1 MNHEY, CDR2 SVGAGI. V trimming: 0 bases; J trimming: 7 bases; junction bases outside the gene matches: 5. The CDR3 DNA reads as TGTGCCAGCAGTTACTCTACAGGGGGTGGGAATTCACCCCTCCACTTT. Its protein is CASSYSTGGGNSPLHF.

The chain couples TRBV20-1 to TRBJ2-1; TRBD2 matches at 11 bases. Losses at the gene ends were 3 bases for V and 6 bases for J; bases not matched to a gene: 10. The CDR3 consists of 16 residues. Germline V gene data show CDR1 as DFQATT and CDR2 as SNEGSKA (reference sequence). The CDR3 bases are TGCAGTGCTAGTTCGTCTAGCGGGGGGTTGTCCAATGAGCAGTTCTTC. This gives the protein CSASSSSGGLSNEQFF.

The V and J genes are TRBV30 and TRBJ1-3; D is uncertain. From germline, CDR1 is GTSNPN and CDR2 SVGIG (reference sequence). This CDR3 region has 15 residues. Trimming left V 1 base short and J 0 bases short, with 10 bases between. CDR3 bases: TGTGCCTGGAGTGGTCAGATAGTCTCTGGAAACACCATATATTTT. It is translated as CAWSGQIVSGNTIYF.

This chain uses TRBV29-1 with TRBJ1-1, with D hard to call. The CDR3 loop spans 15 amino acids. In germline, CDR1 is SQVTM, CDR2 ANQGSEA. Trimming cost V 6 bases and J 4 bases, with 21 bases left between them. The CDR3 reads CSVEDVGSGSTEAFF. Written as DNA, the CDR3 is TGCAGCGTCGAGGACGTAGGGTCGGGGAGCACTGAAGCTTTCTTT.

The DNA for the CDR3 is TGTGCCAGCACGCTGACCCCGAGCCTGGGCCAGGGGGTTCAGCCCCAGCATTTT. Translated: CASTLTPSLGQGVQPQHF. The chain has TRBV5-5 and TRBJ1-5; 7 bases line up with TRBD1. The germline gives CDR1 SGHKS, CDR2 YYEKEE (reference sequence). The CDR3 is 18 amino acids. V was clipped by 6 bases and J by 6 bases; unmatched bases: 21.

The chain couples TRBV25-1 to TRBJ2-1; D gene ambiguous. This CDR3 is built from 14 residues. V was shortened by 2 bases and J by 2 bases, with 7 bases between the two germline ends. CDR1 MGHDK and CDR2 SYGVNS come from the germline V gene. Written as DNA, the CDR3 is TGTGCCAGCAGTGAAGGGCCCGCCTACAATGAGCAGTTCTTC. It codes for CASSEGPAYNEQFF. The full variable domain, in which reference TRBV25-1 and TRBJ2-1 provide the parts outside the CDR3, is EADIYQTPRYLVIGTGKKITLECSQTMGHDKMYWYQQDPGMELHLIHYSYGVNSTEKGDLSSESTVSRIRTEHFPLTLESARPSHTSQYLCASSEGPAYNEQFFGPGTRLTVL.

J is TRBJ1-6 and V is TRBV5-6; D perhaps matches TRBD1 (6 bases). V was pared by 5 bases and J by 7 bases, with 13 bases between. Germline lookup yields CDR1 SGHDT and CDR2 YYEEEE. This CDR3 has 14 residues. The chain's CDR3 is CASRGGARNSPLHF. CDR3 coding DNA: TGTGCCAGCAGGGGGGGGGCGCGGAATTCACCCCTCCACTTT. Supplemented by reference TRBV5-6 and TRBJ1-6, the full variable domain reads DAGVTQSPTHLIKTRGQQVTLRCSPKSGHDTVSWYQQALGQGPQFIFQYYEEEERQRGNFPDRFSGHQFPNYSSELNVNALLLGDSALYLCASRGGARNSPLHFGNGTRLTVT.

V gene TRBV3-1 (or the pseudogene TRBV3-2) combines with J gene TRBJ2-3; D gene ambiguous. CDR1 is LGHDT and CDR2 is YNNKEL in the germline V gene (reference sequence). V gave up 0 bases and J gave up 7 bases, with 11 bases separating them. CDR3 size: 14 residues. DNA of the CDR3: TGTGCCAGCAGCCAAGATAGGAGACCCTATACGCAGTATTTT. The encoded protein is CASSQDRRPYTQYF.

The J gene is TRBJ1-3, the V gene TRBV30; D unclear. This CDR3 has 14 residues. Trimming took 1 base from V and 1 from J, leaving 8 bases between them. CDR1 and CDR2 (germline): GTSNPN, SVGIG (reference sequence). CDR3 region: CAWSGSQSGNTIYF. The CDR3 region has the DNA TGTGCCTGGAGTGGTTCGCAGTCTGGAAACACCATATATTTT.

The rearrangement uses TRBV12-3 or TRBV12-4 and TRBJ2-2, with 7 bases aligning to TRBD1. V lost 11 bases to trimming and J lost 3 bases; unmatched junction nucleotides: 6. The CDR3 contains 13 residues. CDR3 region: CAAQGRHTGELFF. The CDR3 bases are TGTGCCGCACAGGGGCGTCACACCGGGGAGCTGTTTTTT.

This clone has just a few counts. V gene TRBV2 combines with J gene TRBJ2-7; 10 bases align to TRBD1. The CDR3 length is 14 residues. Losses at the gene ends were 7 bases for V and 6 bases for J; bases not matched to a gene: 9. Per germline, CDR1 SNHLY and CDR2 FYNNEI. The CDR3 DNA sequence: TGTGCCAGCAATGCGGGACAGGGGATGGGCGAGCAGTACTTC. Translation gives CASNAGQGMGEQYF.